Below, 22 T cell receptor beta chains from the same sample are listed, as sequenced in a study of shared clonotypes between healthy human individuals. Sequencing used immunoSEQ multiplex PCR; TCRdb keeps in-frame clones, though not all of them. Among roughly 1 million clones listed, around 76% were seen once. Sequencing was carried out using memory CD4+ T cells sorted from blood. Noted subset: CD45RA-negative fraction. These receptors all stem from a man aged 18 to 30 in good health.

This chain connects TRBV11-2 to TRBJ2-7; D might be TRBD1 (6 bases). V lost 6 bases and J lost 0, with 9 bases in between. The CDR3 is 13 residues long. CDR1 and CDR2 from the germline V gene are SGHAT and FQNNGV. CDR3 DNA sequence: TGTGCCAGCAGTCAGGACAGCTCCTACGAGCAGTACTTC. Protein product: CASSQDSSYEQYF.

CDR3 amino acids: CASSQPGTTAGEQYF. The CDR3 DNA is TGCGCCAGCAGCCAACCCGGGACCACGGCGGGGGAGCAGTACTTC. V is TRBV4-3 and J is TRBJ2-7; D is perhaps TRBD2 (6 bases). V shed 2 bases and J shed 7 bases, with 18 bases lying between them. The germline gives CDR1 LGHNA, CDR2 YSLEER. The CDR3 extends over 15 amino acids.

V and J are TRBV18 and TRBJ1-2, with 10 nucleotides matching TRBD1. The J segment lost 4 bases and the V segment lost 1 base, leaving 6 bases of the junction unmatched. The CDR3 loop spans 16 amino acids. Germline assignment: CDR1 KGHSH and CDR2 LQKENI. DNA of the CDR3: TGTGCCAGCTCACCACAGGGGACAGGGGTACTCTATGGCTACACCTTC. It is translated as CASSPQGTGVLYGYTF. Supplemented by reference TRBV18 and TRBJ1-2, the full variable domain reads NAGVMQNPRHLVRRRGQEARLRCSPMKGHSHVYWYRQLPEEGLKFMVYLQKENIIDESGMPKERFSAEFPKEGPSILRIQQVVRGDSAAYFCASSPQGTGVLYGYTFGSGTRLTVV.

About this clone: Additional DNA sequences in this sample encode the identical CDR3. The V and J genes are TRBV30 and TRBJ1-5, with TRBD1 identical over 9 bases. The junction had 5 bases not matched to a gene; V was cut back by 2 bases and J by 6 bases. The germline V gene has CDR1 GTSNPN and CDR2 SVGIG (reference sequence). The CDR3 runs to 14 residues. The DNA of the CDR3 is TGTGCCTGGAGTTTTACAGGGGGCTCTCAGCCCCAGCATTTT. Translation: CAWSFTGGSQPQHF.

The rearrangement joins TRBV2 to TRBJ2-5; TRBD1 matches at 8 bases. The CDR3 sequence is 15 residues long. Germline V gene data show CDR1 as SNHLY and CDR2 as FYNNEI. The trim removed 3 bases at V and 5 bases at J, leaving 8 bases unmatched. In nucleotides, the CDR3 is TGTGCCAGCAGTGACAGGGGGCGCGTTGACGAGACCCAGTACTTC. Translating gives CASSDRGRVDETQYF.

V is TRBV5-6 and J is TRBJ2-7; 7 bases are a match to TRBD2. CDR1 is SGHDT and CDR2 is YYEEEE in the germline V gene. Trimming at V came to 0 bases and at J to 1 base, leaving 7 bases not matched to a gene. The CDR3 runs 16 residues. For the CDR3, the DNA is TGTGCCAGCAGCTTGGCCGCGACTAGCATTTCCTACGAGCAGTACTTC. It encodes CASSLAATSISYEQYF. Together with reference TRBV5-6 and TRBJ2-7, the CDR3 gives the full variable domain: DAGVTQSPTHLIKTRGQQVTLRCSPKSGHDTVSWYQQALGQGPQFIFQYYEEEERQRGNFPDRFSGHQFPNYSSELNVNALLLGDSALYLCASSLAATSISYEQYFGPGTRLTVT.

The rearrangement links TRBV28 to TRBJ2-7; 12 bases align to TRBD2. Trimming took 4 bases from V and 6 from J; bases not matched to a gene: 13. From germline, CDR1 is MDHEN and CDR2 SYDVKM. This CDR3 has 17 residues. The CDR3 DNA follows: TGTGCCAGCAGTTCTATGGCGACTAGCGGGAGAAAAGGCGAGCAGTACTTC. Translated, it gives CASSSMATSGRKGEQYF.

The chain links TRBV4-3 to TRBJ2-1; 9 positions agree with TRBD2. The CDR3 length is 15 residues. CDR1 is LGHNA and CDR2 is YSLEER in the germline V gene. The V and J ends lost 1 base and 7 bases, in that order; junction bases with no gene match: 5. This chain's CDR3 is CASSQGMTSGNEQFF. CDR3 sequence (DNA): TGCGCCAGCAGCCAAGGAATGACTAGCGGAAATGAGCAGTTCTTC.

The CDR3 here is CASSSDRARSMGELFF. The DNA of the CDR3 is TGTGCCAGCAGCTCGGACAGGGCTAGGTCTATGGGGGAGCTGTTTTTT. V is TRBV5-4 and J is TRBJ2-2; the match to TRBD1 covers 8 bases. The CDR3 covers 16 residues. Germline values: CDR1 SGHNT, CDR2 YYREEE (reference sequence). The V gene end was trimmed by 3 bases and the J gene end by 8 bases; junction bases not matched to a gene: 12.

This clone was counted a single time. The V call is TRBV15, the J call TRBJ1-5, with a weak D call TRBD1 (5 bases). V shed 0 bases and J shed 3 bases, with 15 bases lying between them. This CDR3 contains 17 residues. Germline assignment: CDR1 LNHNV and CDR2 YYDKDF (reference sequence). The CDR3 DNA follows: TGTGCCACCAGCAGAGAGCCCCTGGGGACGGTCAATCAGCCCCAGCATTTT. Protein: CATSREPLGTVNQPQHF.

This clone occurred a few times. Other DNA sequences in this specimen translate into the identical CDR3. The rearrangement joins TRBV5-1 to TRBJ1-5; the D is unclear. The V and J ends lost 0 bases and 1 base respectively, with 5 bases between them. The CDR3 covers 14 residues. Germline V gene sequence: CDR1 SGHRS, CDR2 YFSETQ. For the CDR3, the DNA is TGCGCCAGCAGCTTGGACGGGAGCAATCAGCCCCAGCATTTT. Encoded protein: CASSLDGSNQPQHF.

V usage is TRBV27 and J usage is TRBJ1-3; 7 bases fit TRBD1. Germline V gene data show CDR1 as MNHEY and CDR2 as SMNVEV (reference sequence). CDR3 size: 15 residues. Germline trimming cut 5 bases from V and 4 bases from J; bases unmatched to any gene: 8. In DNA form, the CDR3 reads TGTGCCAGCAGTATGACAGGGTTTGAAGGAAACACCATATATTTT. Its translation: CASSMTGFEGNTIYF.

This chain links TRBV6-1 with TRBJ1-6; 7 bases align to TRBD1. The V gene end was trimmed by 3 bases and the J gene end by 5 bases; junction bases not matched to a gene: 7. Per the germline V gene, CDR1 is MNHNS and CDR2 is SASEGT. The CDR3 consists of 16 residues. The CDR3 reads CASSDWRQGNNSPLHF. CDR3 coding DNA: TGTGCCAGCAGTGATTGGAGACAGGGCAATAATTCACCCCTCCACTTT.

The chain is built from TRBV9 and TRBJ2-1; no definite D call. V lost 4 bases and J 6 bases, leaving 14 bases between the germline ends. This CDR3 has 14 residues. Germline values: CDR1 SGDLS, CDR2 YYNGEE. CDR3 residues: CASSPRLVGNEQFF. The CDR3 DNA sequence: TGTGCCAGCAGCCCCCGATTAGTAGGCAATGAGCAGTTCTTC.

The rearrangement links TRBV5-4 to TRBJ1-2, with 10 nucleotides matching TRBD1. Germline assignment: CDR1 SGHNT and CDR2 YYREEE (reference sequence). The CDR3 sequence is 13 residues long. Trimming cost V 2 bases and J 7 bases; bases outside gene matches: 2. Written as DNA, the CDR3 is TGTGCCAGCAGCTTTGACAGGGGGCTTGGCTACACCTTC. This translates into CASSFDRGLGYTF. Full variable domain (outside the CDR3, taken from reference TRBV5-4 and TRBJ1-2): ETGVTQSPTHLIKTRGQQVTLRCSSQSGHNTVSWYQQALGQGPQFIFQYYREEENGRGNFPPRFSGLQFPNYSSELNVNALELDDSALYLCASSFDRGLGYTFGSGTRLTVV.

The DNA of the CDR3 is TGTGCCAGCAGCTTGTATTCAGGGGAAAATCAGCCCCAGCATTTT. Translating it yields CASSLYSGENQPQHF. The V and J genes are TRBV5-6 and TRBJ1-5, with a tentative D call TRBD1 (6 bases). Germline V gene sequence: CDR1 SGHDT, CDR2 YYEEEE. The CDR3 is 15 amino acids. Trimming left V 1 base short and J 4 bases short, with 12 bases between.

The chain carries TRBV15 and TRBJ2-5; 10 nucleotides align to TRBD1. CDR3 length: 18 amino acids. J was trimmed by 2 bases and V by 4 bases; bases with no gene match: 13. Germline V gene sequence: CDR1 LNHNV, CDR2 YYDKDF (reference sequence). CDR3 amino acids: CATSMSRDRGRGQETQYF. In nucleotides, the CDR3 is TGTGCCACCAGCATGAGCAGGGACAGGGGAAGGGGGCAAGAGACCCAGTACTTC.

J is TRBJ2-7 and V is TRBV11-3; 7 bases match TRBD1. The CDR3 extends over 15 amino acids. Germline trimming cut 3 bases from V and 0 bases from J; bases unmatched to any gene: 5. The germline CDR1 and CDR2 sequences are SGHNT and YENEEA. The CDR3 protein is CASSLTGRGSYEQYF. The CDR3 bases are TGTGCCAGCAGCTTGACAGGGAGAGGCTCCTACGAGCAGTACTTC.

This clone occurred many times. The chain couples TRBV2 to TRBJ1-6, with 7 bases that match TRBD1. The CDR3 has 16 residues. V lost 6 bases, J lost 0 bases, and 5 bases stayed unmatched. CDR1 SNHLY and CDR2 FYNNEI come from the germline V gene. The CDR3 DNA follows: TGTGCCAGCAGACGACAGGGAAGCTCCTATAATTCACCCCTCCACTTT. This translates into CASRRQGSSYNSPLHF.

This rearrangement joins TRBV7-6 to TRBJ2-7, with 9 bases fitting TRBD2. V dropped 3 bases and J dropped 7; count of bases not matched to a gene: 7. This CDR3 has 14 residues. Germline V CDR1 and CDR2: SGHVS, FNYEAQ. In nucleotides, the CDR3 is TGTGCCAGCAGCTTGGCGGGAGGGACGGGGGAGCAGTACTTC. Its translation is CASSLAGGTGEQYF.

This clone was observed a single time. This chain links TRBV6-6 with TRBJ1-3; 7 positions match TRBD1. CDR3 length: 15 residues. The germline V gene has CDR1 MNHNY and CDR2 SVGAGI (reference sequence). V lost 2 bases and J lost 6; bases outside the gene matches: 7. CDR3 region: CASSYPRDSKNTIYF. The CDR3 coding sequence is TGTGCCAGCAGTTACCCCAGGGACAGTAAAAACACCATATATTTT.

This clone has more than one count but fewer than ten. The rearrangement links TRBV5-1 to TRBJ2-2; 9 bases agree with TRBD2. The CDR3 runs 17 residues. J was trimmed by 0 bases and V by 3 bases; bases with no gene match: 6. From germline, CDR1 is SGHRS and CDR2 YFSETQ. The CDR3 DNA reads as TGCGCCAGCAGCTCTCAGCGGGGGGCCACGAACACCGGGGAGCTGTTTTTT. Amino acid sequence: CASSSQRGATNTGELFF.